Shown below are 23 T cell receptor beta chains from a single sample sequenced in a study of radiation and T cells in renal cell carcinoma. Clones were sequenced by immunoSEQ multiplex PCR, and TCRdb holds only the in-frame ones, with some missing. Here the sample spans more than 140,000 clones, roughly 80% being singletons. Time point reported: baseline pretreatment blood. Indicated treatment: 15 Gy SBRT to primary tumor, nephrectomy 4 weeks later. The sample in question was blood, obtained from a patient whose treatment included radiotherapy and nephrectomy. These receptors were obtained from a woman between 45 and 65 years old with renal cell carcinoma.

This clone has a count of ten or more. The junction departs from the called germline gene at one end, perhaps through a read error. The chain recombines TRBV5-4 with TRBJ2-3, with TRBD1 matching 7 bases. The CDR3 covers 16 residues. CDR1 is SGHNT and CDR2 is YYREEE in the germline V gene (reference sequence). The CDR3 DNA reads TGCGCCAGCAGCCAAGGTGCGACAGGGTCCACAGATACGCAGTATTTT. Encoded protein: CASSQGATGSTDTQYF.

CDR3 in DNA: TGTGCCAGTAGTATCCATCGGGACAGGGTCGCCACTGAAGCTTTCTTT. It is translated as CASSIHRDRVATEAFF. The chain recombines TRBV19 with TRBJ1-1, with 9 bases aligning to TRBD1. Germline assignment: CDR1 LNHDA and CDR2 SQIVND (reference sequence). The CDR3 is made up of 16 amino acids. The V and J ends lost 3 bases and 4 bases, in that order; junction bases with no gene match: 9.

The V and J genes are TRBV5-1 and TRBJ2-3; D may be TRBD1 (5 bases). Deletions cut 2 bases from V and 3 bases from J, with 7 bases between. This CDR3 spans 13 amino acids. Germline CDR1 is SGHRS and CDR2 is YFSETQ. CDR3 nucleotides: TGCGCCAGCAGCTTATACAGGACAGATACGCAGTATTTT. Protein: CASSLYRTDTQYF.

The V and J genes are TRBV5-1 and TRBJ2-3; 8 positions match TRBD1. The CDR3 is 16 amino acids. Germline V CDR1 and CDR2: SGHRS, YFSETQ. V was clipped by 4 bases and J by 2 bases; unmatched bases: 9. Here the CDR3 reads CASSTRTGTNTDTQYF. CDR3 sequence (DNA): TGCGCCAGCAGCACCCGGACAGGGACCAACACAGATACGCAGTATTTT.

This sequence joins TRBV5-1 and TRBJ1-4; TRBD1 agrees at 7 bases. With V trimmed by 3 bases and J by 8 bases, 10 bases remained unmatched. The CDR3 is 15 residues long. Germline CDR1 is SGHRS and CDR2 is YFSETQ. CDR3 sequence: CASSSRVQGNEKLFF. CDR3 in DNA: TGCGCCAGCAGCTCGCGTGTACAGGGGAACGAAAAACTGTTTTTT.

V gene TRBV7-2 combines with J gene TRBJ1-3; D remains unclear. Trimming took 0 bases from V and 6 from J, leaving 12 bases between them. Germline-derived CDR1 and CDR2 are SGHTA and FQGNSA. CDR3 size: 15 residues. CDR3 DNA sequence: TGTGCCAGCAGCTTAGCGTCACTAACAGTAAACACCATATATTTT. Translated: CASSLASLTVNTIYF.

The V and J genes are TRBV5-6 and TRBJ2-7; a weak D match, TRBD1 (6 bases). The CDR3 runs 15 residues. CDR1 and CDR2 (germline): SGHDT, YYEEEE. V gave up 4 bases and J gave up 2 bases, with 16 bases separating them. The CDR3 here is CASSLTGTSTYEQYF. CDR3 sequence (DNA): TGTGCCAGCAGCCTTACCGGGACAAGTACCTACGAGCAGTACTTC.

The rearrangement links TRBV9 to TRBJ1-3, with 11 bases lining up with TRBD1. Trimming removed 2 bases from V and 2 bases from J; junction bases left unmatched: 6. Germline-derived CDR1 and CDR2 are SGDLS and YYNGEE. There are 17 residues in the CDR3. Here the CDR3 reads CASSVGQGAEAGNTIYF. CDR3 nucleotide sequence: TGTGCCAGCAGCGTTGGACAGGGGGCAGAGGCTGGAAACACCATATATTTT.

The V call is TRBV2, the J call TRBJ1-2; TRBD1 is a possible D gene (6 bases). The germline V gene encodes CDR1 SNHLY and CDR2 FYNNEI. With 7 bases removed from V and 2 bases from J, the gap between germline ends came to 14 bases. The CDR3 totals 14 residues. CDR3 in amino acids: CASTRGQLNYGYTF. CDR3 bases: TGTGCCAGCACCCGAGGACAGCTAAACTATGGCTACACCTTC.

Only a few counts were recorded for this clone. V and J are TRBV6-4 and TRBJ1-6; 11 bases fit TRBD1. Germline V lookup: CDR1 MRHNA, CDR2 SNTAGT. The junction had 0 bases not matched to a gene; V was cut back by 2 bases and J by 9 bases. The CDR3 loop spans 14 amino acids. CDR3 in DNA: TGTGCCAGCAGTGACGGACAGGGGGCTTCACCCCTCCACTTT. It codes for CASSDGQGASPLHF.

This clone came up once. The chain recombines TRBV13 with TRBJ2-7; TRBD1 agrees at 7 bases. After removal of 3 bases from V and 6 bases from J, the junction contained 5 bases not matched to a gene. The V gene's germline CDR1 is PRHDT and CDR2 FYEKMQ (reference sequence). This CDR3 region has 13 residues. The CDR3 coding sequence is TGTGCCAGCAGCTTGGGTAGGGGGCCCGAGCAGTACTTC. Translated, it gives CASSLGRGPEQYF.

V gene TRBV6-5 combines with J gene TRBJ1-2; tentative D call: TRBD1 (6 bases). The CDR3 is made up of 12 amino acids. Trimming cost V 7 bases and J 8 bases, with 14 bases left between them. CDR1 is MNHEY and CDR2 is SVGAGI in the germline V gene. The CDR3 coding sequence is TGTGCCAGCACTCTCGGGGGGCGCGGCTACACCTTC. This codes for CASTLGGRGYTF.

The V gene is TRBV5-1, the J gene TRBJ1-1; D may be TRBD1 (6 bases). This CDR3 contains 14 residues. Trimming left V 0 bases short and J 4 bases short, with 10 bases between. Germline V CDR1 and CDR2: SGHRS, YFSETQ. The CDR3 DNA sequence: TGCGCCAGCAGCTTGGCAACAGGGAGCACTGAAGCTTTCTTT. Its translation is CASSLATGSTEAFF.

Here the CDR3 reads CASSAHSSSYNEQFF. CDR3 bases: TGTGCCAGCAGTGCCCACAGTAGCTCCTACAATGAGCAGTTCTTC. The chain combines TRBV6-1 with TRBJ2-1; D is unresolved. The CDR3 contains 15 residues. Between the trimmed V and J ends, which lost 4 bases and 0 bases, there was a span of 10 bases. Germline V lookup: CDR1 MNHNS, CDR2 SASEGT.

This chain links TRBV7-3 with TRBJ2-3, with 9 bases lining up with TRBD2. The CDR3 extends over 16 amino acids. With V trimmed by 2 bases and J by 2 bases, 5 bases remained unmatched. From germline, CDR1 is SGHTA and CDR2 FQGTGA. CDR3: CASSLVAGGLTDTQYF. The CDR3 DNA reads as TGTGCCAGCAGCTTAGTTGCGGGAGGGCTCACAGATACGCAGTATTTT.

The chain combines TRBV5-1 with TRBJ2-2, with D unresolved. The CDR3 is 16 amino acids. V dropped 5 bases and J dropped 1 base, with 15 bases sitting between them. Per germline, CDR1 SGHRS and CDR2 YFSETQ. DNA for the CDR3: TGCGCCAGCAGGGTGCCTAGGGTAGGGAACACCGGGGAGCTGTTTTTT. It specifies CASRVPRVGNTGELFF.

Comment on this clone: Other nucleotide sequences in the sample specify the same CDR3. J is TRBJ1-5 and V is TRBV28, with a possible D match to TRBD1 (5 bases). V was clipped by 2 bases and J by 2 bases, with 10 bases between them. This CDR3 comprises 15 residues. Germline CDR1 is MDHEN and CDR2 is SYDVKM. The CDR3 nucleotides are TGTGCCAGCAGTTTAATTTCGGGGCGCAATCAGCCCCAGCATTTT. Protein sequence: CASSLISGRNQPQHF. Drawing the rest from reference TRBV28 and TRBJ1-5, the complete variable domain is DVKVTQSSRYLVKRTGEKVFLECVQDMDHENMFWYRQDPGLGLRLIYFSYDVKMKEKGDIPEGYSVSREKKERFSLILESASTNQTSMYLCASSLISGRNQPQHFGDGTRLSIL.

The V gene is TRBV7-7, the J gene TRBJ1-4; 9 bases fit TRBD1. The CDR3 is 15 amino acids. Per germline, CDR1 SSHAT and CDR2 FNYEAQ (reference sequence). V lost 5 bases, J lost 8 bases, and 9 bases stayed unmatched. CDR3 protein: CASSPGTGFREKLFF. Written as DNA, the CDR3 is TGTGCCAGCAGCCCCGGGACAGGGTTTAGAGAAAAACTGTTTTTT.

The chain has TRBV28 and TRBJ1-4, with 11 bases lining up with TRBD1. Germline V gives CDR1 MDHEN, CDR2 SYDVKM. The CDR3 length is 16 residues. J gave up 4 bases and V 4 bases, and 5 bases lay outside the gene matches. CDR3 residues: CASSSGTGGVNEKLFF. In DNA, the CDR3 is TGTGCCAGCAGTTCCGGGACAGGGGGAGTTAATGAAAAACTGTTTTTT.

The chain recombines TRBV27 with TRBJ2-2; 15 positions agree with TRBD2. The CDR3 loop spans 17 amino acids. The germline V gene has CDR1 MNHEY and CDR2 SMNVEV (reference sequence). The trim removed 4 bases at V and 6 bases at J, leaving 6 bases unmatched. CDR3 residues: CASSWGLAGGGPGELFF. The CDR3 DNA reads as TGTGCCAGCAGTTGGGGACTAGCGGGAGGAGGTCCCGGGGAGCTGTTTTTT.

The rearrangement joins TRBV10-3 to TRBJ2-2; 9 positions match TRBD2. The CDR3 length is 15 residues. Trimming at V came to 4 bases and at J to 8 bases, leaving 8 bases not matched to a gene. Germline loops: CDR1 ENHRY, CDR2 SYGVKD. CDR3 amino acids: CAISGGGRASGELFF. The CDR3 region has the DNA TGTGCCATCAGTGGTGGCGGGAGGGCCTCGGGGGAGCTGTTTTTT.

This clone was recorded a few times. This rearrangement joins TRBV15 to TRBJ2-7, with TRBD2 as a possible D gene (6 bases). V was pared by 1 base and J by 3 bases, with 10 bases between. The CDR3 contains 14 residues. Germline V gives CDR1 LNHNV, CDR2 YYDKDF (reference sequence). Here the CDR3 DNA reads TGTGCCACCAGCAGAGCGGGACTGAACTACGAGCAGTACTTC. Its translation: CATSRAGLNYEQYF.

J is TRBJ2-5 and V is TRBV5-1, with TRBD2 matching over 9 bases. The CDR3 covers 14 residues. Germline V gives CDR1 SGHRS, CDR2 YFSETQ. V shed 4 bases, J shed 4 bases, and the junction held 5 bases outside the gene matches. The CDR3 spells CASSPAGGRETQYF. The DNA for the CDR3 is TGCGCCAGCAGCCCAGCGGGGGGCCGAGAGACCCAGTACTTC.